One sample yielded the 6 T cell receptor beta chains listed below, sequenced in a study of cytomegalovirus exposure and HLA in healthy donors. 60 Vbeta and 13 Jbeta primers were used in PCR. Here immunoSEQ multiplex PCR was the method, and the copy in TCRdb shows in-frame clones only, minus some. The sample consists of roughly 180,000 clones, about four fifths of them appearing once. Material for sequencing was PBMCs. The receptors come from a boy younger than 18 in good health and CMV-seronegative.

The genes are TRBV27 and TRBJ2-7; D is uncertain. CDR3 size: 14 residues. Germline CDR1 is MNHEY and CDR2 is SMNVEV (reference sequence). Trimming pared 4 bases from V and 6 bases from J, leaving 16 bases between. The CDR3 loop reads CASSYLGSGPEQYF. In nucleotides, the CDR3 is TGTGCCAGCAGTTACCTCGGGTCGGGTCCCGAGCAGTACTTC.

This sequence joins TRBV30 and TRBJ1-1; D gene unclear. The CDR3 extends over 16 amino acids. Trimming shortened V by 0 bases and J by 0 bases, and 14 bases separated the two germline ends. Germline lookup yields CDR1 GTSNPN and CDR2 SVGIG (reference sequence). CDR3 in amino acids: CAWSVLAQYMNTEAFF. The CDR3 nucleotides are TGTGCCTGGAGTGTACTTGCACAGTACATGAACACTGAAGCTTTCTTT. Combining the CDR3 with reference TRBV30 and TRBJ1-1 gives the whole variable domain SQTIHQWPATLVQPVGSPLSLECTVEGTSNPNLYWYRQAAGRGLQLLFYSVGIGQISSEVPQNLSASRPQDRQFILSSKKLLLSDSGFYLCAWSVLAQYMNTEAFFGQGTRLTVV.

The chain links TRBV30 to TRBJ2-3; possible D gene TRBD1, 6 bases. Trimming pared 2 bases from V and 4 bases from J, leaving 7 bases between. Germline loops: CDR1 GTSNPN, CDR2 SVGIG (reference sequence). The CDR3 extends over 12 amino acids. The CDR3 DNA reads as TGTGCCTGGAGTCAGGGGCCAGATACGCAGTATTTT. This codes for CAWSQGPDTQYF.

The chain combines TRBV6-5 with TRBJ1-5; TRBD1 agrees at 10 bases. V was clipped by 6 bases and J by 1 base; unmatched bases: 3. The CDR3 has 15 amino acids. CDR1 is MNHEY, CDR2 SVGAGI, per germline. The CDR3 DNA sequence: TGTGCCAGCAGCTCGGACAGGGGGAGCAATCAGCCCCAGCATTTT. Its protein product is CASSSDRGSNQPQHF.

The chain employs TRBV29-1 and TRBJ2-1; TRBD2 agrees at 9 bases. The germline CDR1 and CDR2 sequences are SQVTM and ANQGSEA. V shed 3 bases, J shed 6 bases, and the junction held 6 bases outside the gene matches. The CDR3 runs to 14 residues. The CDR3 here is CSVDRGRAFNEQFF. CDR3 bases: TGCAGCGTTGACCGCGGGAGGGCCTTCAATGAGCAGTTCTTC.

The chain combines TRBV9 with TRBJ2-1; 8 nucleotides line up with TRBD1. CDR3 length: 16 amino acids. Looked up from germline, CDR1 is SGDLS and CDR2 is YYNGEE. With V trimmed by 3 bases and J by 2 bases, 7 bases remained unmatched. The CDR3 DNA is TGTGCCAGCAGCGCCGGAGGGGGACAGGCCTACAATGAGCAGTTCTTC. It yields the protein CASSAGGGQAYNEQFF.